The present entry profiles one TCR beta chain with its context. What this receptor recognizes is not known. No much larger clonotype is one base removed from it; base qualities were not supplied. This sample is part of a study of blood T cell repertoires in COVID-19 (dated by TCRdb to 2020 to 2022). For the study in its entirety: Samples from collaborators originated in the United States, Italy and Spain and spanned both the acute and convalescent phases of COVID-19. The material from the prospective study consisted of cDNA or gDNA derived from T cells, B-cell-depleted T cells, or PBMCs. The dataset comprised deeply sampled blood TCRbeta repertoires from subjects exposed to, actively infected with, or recovered from COVID-19. The repertoires were released in a freely available public database meant as a resource for research on the immune response to SARS-CoV-2. The samples were drawn from the first 160 participants of the ongoing ImmuneRACE study and from some 1,300 subjects provided by 6 global collaborators. The sample metadata nearly always contained a de-identified subject ID, COVID-19 status, age in years and sex. Where HLA class I and class II types were available, the types were taken from metadata supplied by the sample provider, not from assay-based typing. What the authors observed across the whole study: How much clinical and demographic metadata was included differed by source and by participant, and the metadata was provided uncurated.

The immunoSEQ Assay, a bias-controlled multiplex PCR, was used to amplify TCRbeta CDR3 regions from genomic DNA. The paper's processing steps were these. The number of nucleated cells in each sample was estimated from the amplification of reference gene primers within the assay. To quantify the absolute abundance of each unique TCRbeta CDR3 rearrangement, sequence reads were collapsed and filtered. For each sample, productive Simpson clonality was calculated as the square root of Simpson's diversity index over productive rearrangements. TCRdb took this table from immuneACCESS and kept in-frame rearrangements with V and J called. Such tables lack part of the clones; where checked against another copy, unresolved V genes explain under half of the gap, and the rest is unexplained. That table gives V, J and clone size, and the DNA gave D and trimming. The sample has 60,000 to 65,000 clones on record, about four fifths of them singletons. The ten largest clones add up to around 15% of the sample.

At one collaborating source in Seattle, patients were enrolled during active infection and were followed longitudinally through the course of disease. Whole blood was collected in K2EDTA tubes by collaborating institutions according to the institutions' own protocols. For TCRbeta analysis, collaborator samples were shipped as frozen whole blood, as isolated PBMCs, or as DNA extracted from either sample type. Per the germline V gene, LGHNA is the CDR1 and YNFKEQ is the CDR2. Trimming costs V 3 bases and J 7 bases, and their ends lie 22 bases apart. The CDR3 measures 17 amino acids from cysteine to phenylalanine. CDR3 DNA only is kept here, 51 bases in frame from base 1.

Sequenced sample: peripheral blood. The TCR was taken from a man in his 60s with COVID-19, enrolled during active disease. The V and J genes are TRBV4-2 and TRBJ2-1, and perhaps TRBD2 as D gene, on 6 matching bases. The nucleotide sequence reads TGTGCCAGCAGCCATGCAATGCGGAGCCGCGGGGTGAATGAGCAGTTCTTC. Its protein is CASSHAMRSRGVNEQFF.